These 3 T cell receptor beta chains originate from one sample sequenced in a study of tumor and adjacent non-tumor tissue in lung cancer listed by TCRdb under 2018. Library method: multiplex PCR. Instrument on record: Illumina HiSeq 2500. TCRbeta libraries were constructed through three rounds of nested PCR with primers (Table S4) according to protocols adapted from ARM-PCR. The public reads were reprocessed in TCRdb via fastp at Q25 and MiXCR, keeping in-frame beta chains. Each entry is one CDR3 protein sequence, shown with its most common DNA and genes. This sample is represented by roughly 200,000 distinct CDR3 sequences; over 55% of them were singletons. The ten largest clones represent about 23% of the sample. RNA was extracted from bulk unsorted tissue and checked for quality with a NanoDrop ND-1000 and an Agilent 2100. Sequencing was carried out using lung tumor tissue. These receptors were collected from a man aged 55 to 70 with non-small cell lung cancer.

The sample holds a few counts of this clonotype. This chain links TRBV5-4 with TRBJ2-7; TRBD1 is a possible D gene (5 bases). The CDR3 contains 15 residues. V lost 3 bases, J lost 9 bases, and 22 bases lay in between. Germline values: CDR1 SGHNT, CDR2 YYREEE (reference sequence). DNA for the CDR3: TGTGCCAGCAGCTCGGCGACAGACCTGGCGGAGAGGCAGTACTTC. This gives the protein CASSSATDLAERQYF.

A word on this clonotype: The junction shows a germline mismatch at one end, possibly a read error. This sequence joins TRBV11-3 and TRBJ2-7, with D perhaps matching TRBD1 (5 bases). The CDR3 runs to 14 residues. Germline V gives CDR1 SGHNT, CDR2 YENEEA. The CDR3 coding sequence is TGTGCCAGCAGCCTGACAGCGCTATCCTACGATCAGTACTTC. Translated: CASSLTALSYDQYF.

The chain recombines TRBV6-5 with TRBJ1-1; D unresolved. The CDR3 loop spans 14 amino acids. Trimming took off 3 bases at V and 4 bases at J, with 12 bases between the two ends. CDR1 is MNHEY, CDR2 SVGAGI, per germline. The CDR3 DNA sequence: TGTGCCAGCAGTTATAGGGCCGAGGGCACTGAAGCTTTCTTT. Translation: CASSYRAEGTEAFF.